These 16 T cell receptor beta chains were sequenced from one sample in a study of blood T cell repertoires in COVID-19. Clones were read by immunoSEQ multiplex PCR, and TCRdb kept only the in-frame ones, dropping some. The table has fewer than 200,000 clones, around 80% seen once. The specimen was PBMCs or T cells enriched from blood (not recorded which). These receptors were obtained from a man aged 50 to 59 who had recovered from COVID-19.

The gene calls are TRBV7-9 and TRBJ1-2, with 9 bases matching TRBD1. V lost 5 bases, J lost 8 bases, and 18 bases stayed unmatched. CDR3 length equals 17 residues. From germline, CDR1 is SEHNR and CDR2 FQNEAQ (reference sequence). The CDR3 loop is CASSPPGTGRLNRGYTF. The CDR3 bases are TGTGCCAGCAGCCCCCCCGGGACAGGGAGGTTGAATAGGGGCTACACCTTC.

This clone was seen a handful of times. This chain uses TRBV10-2 with TRBJ1-5; a weak D match, TRBD1 (5 bases). This CDR3 is built from 14 residues. Germline V lookup: CDR1 WSHSY, CDR2 SAAADI. V dropped 0 bases and J dropped 4 bases, with 7 bases sitting between them. The DNA of the CDR3 is TGCGCCAGCAGTGAGTCGTCAGGGAATCAGCCCCAGCATTTT. It yields the protein CASSESSGNQPQHF.

J is TRBJ2-5 and V is TRBV5-1, with 11 bases matching TRBD2. Germline V gene data show CDR1 as SGHRS and CDR2 as YFSETQ. The CDR3 is 18 amino acids. V was pared by 2 bases and J by 1 base, with 10 bases of the junction left unmatched. The CDR3: CASSFLASGGPTQETQYF. CDR3 DNA: TGCGCCAGCAGCTTCTTGGCTAGCGGGGGGCCAACCCAAGAGACCCAGTACTTC.

The chain couples TRBV5-8 to TRBJ2-5, with 7 bases identical to TRBD2. Germline V CDR1 and CDR2: SGHTS, YDEGEE. This CDR3 region has 15 residues. V shed 4 bases and J 5 bases; nucleotides not matched to a gene: 11. DNA of the CDR3: TGTGCCAGCAGCCCGAATGGACTAGATTGGGAGACCCAGTACTTC. Protein product: CASSPNGLDWETQYF.

This clone was detected only once. The rearrangement uses TRBV14 and TRBJ1-1, with D perhaps matching TRBD1 (5 bases). Trimming cost V 0 bases and J 4 bases, with 6 bases left between them. This CDR3 comprises 13 residues. Germline CDR1 and CDR2: SGHDN and FVKESK. CDR3 nucleotide sequence: TGTGCCAGCAGCCAAGAAGGGGCCACTGAAGCTTTCTTT. Protein: CASSQEGATEAFF.

V usage is TRBV19 and J usage is TRBJ1-5; 8 bases are shared with TRBD1. V lost 5 bases, J lost 2 bases, and 2 bases stayed unmatched. Germline V lookup: CDR1 LNHDA, CDR2 SQIVND (reference sequence). The CDR3 extends over 14 amino acids. CDR3 DNA sequence: TGTGCCAGTAGTGTGGGACAGGGCAATCAGCCCCAGCATTTT. Translating it yields CASSVGQGNQPQHF.

V is TRBV7-6 and J is TRBJ1-5; D is perhaps TRBD1 (6 bases). This CDR3 has 15 residues. CDR1 is SGHVS and CDR2 is FNYEAQ in the germline V gene. Trimming took off 2 bases at V and 1 base at J, with 9 bases between the two ends. The CDR3 nucleotides are TGTGCCAGCAGCTTAACAGGGTTAAGCAATCAGCCCCAGCATTTT. Translated, it gives CASSLTGLSNQPQHF. Supplemented by reference TRBV7-6 and TRBJ1-5, the full variable domain reads GAGVSQSPRYKVTKRGQDVALRCDPISGHVSLYWYRQALGQGPEFLTYFNYEAQQDKSGLPNDRFSAERPEGSISTLTIQRTEQRDSAMYRCASSLTGLSNQPQHFGDGTRLSIL.

This clone occurred once. This rearrangement joins TRBV3-1 (or the pseudogene TRBV3-2) to TRBJ1-1, with D perhaps matching TRBD1 (5 bases). The germline CDR1 and CDR2 sequences are LGHDT and YNNKEL (reference sequence). V was cut by 0 bases and J by 0 bases, with 17 bases left in between. The CDR3 length is 18 residues. The CDR3 loop is CASSQDLQGLYLNTEAFF. DNA for the CDR3: TGTGCCAGCAGCCAAGATCTGCAGGGTCTCTATTTGAACACTGAAGCTTTCTTT.

The chain couples TRBV4-3 to TRBJ1-1; tentative D call: TRBD1 (6 bases). This CDR3 comprises 15 residues. The germline CDR1 and CDR2 sequences are LGHNA and YSLEER. Deletions cut 2 bases from V and 5 bases from J, with 15 bases between. This CDR3 is CASSQWGQGETEAFF. CDR3 in DNA: TGCGCCAGCAGCCAATGGGGGCAGGGTGAGACTGAAGCTTTCTTT.

The chain recombines TRBV4-1 with TRBJ1-6, with 10 positions matching TRBD1. V trimming: 1 base; J trimming: 4 bases; junction bases outside the gene matches: 1. Germline lookup yields CDR1 MGHRA and CDR2 YSYEKL. The CDR3 consists of 16 residues. The CDR3 reads CASSQVDRGYNSPLHF. CDR3 DNA sequence: TGCGCCAGCAGCCAAGTGGACAGGGGGTATAATTCACCCCTCCACTTT.

The V and J genes are TRBV15 and TRBJ1-4; no clear D gene. The CDR3 is made up of 13 amino acids. Trimming removed 6 bases at V and 1 base at J, with 6 bases between. Germline assignment: CDR1 LNHNV and CDR2 YYDKDF (reference sequence). The CDR3 is CATRVRTNEKLFF. The CDR3 DNA follows: TGTGCCACCAGGGTGCGAACTAATGAAAAACTGTTTTTT.

The chain joins TRBV19 to TRBJ2-7, with TRBD1 matching over 7 bases. Looked up from germline, CDR1 is LNHDA and CDR2 is SQIVND (reference sequence). V gave up 3 bases and J gave up 0 bases; unmatched junction bases: 2. The CDR3 consists of 14 residues. For the CDR3, the DNA is TGTGCCAGTAGTATTCGGGACAGCTCCTACGAGCAGTACTTC. It is translated as CASSIRDSSYEQYF.

The rearrangement joins TRBV5-1 to TRBJ2-3; 9 bases align to TRBD1. From germline, CDR1 is SGHRS and CDR2 YFSETQ. The CDR3 runs 15 residues. V lost 3 bases and J lost 4; bases outside the gene matches: 6. CDR3 nucleotide sequence: TGCGCCAGCAGCTGGACAGGGGTTCGGGCAGATACGCAGTATTTT. Translated, it gives CASSWTGVRADTQYF.

The sample holds one count of this clone. The V call is TRBV9, the J call TRBJ1-2; D remains ambiguous. V gave up 6 bases and J gave up 5 bases, with 17 bases separating them. In germline, CDR1 is SGDLS, CDR2 YYNGEE. CDR3 length equals 14 residues. The CDR3 DNA is TGTGCCAGCACCGTGGGAGGTGAGTCGTATGGCTACACCTTC. This codes for CASTVGGESYGYTF.

The chain has TRBV5-1 and TRBJ1-2; the D gene is possibly TRBD1 (5 bases). V was pared by 4 bases and J by 5 bases, with 18 bases between. This CDR3 comprises 15 residues. Germline assignment: CDR1 SGHRS and CDR2 YFSETQ. The CDR3 here is CASSPMTVYGYGYTF. CDR3 coding DNA: TGCGCCAGCAGCCCGATGACAGTGTATGGGTATGGCTACACCTTC. Based on the CDR3 plus reference TRBV5-1 and TRBJ1-2, the full variable domain is KAGVTQTPRYLIKTRGQQVTLSCSPISGHRSVSWYQQTPGQGLQFLFEYFSETQRNKGNFPGRFSGRQFSNSRSEMNVSTLELGDSALYLCASSPMTVYGYGYTFGSGTRLTVV.

V gene TRBV7-6 combines with J gene TRBJ1-5; 9 bases fit TRBD1. Trimming removed 1 base from V and 6 bases from J; junction bases left unmatched: 4. Germline lookup yields CDR1 SGHVS and CDR2 FNYEAQ. This CDR3 region has 15 residues. In DNA, the CDR3 is TGTGCCAGCAGCTTAGGACAGGGGGTGAGTCAGCCCCAGCATTTT. Encoded protein: CASSLGQGVSQPQHF.